These 6 T cell receptor beta chains came from one sample sequenced in a study of T cells in Graves' hyperthyroidism and ophthalmopathy. From RNA transcripts, TCR beta CDR3 regions were amplified. Initially, a first-round RT-PCR of the TCR CDR3 employed the HTBI primer set. TCRdb re-derived calls from the multiplex PCR reads in MiXCR, one entry per CDR3 protein. The sample consists of around 500,000 distinct CDR3 sequences, approximately 15% of them appearing once. The source material was blood. The receptors come from a woman aged 40 to 49 with Graves' hyperthyroidism.

This clonotype has ten or more counts. The rearrangement links TRBV7-2 to TRBJ1-1; D call uncertain. Germline CDR1 and CDR2: SGHTA and FQGNSA. This CDR3 comprises 15 residues. V lost 3 bases and J 1 base, leaving 12 bases between the germline ends. The CDR3 region has the DNA TGTGCCAGCAGCTTGGTGAAAGGCGGGAACACTGAAGCTTTCTTT. Protein sequence: CASSLVKGGNTEAFF.

This clonotype occurred many times. The genes are TRBV20-1 and TRBJ1-1; D not resolved. V lost 0 bases and J lost 6, with 8 bases in between. The length of the CDR3 is 12 residues. Germline V gene sequence: CDR1 DFQATT, CDR2 SNEGSKA (reference sequence). The CDR3 region has the DNA TGCAGTGCTAGAGATTGGTCCGCTGAAGCTTTCTTT. Its translation: CSARDWSAEAFF.

In this sample, this clonotype turned up a few times. This sequence joins TRBV7-2 and TRBJ2-3, with D unresolved. The CDR3 totals 14 residues. The V gene lost 5 bases and the J gene lost 1 base, with 10 bases spanning the gap. Germline loops: CDR1 SGHTA, CDR2 FQGNSA. The CDR3 DNA sequence: TGTGCCAGCAGCGGGCCGCCGGGCACAGATACGCAGTATTTT. The encoded protein is CASSGPPGTDTQYF.

As for this clonotype: A far larger clone differs by one base, so this is likely a read error. CDR3 protein: CASSYYNEQLF. For the CDR3, the DNA is TGTGCCAGCAGCTACTACAATGAGCAGCTCTTC. The V gene is TRBV11-2, the J gene TRBJ2-1; D is ambiguous. Germline V CDR1 and CDR2: SGHAT, FQNNGV. The CDR3 is 11 amino acids.

As concerns this clonotype: At one end the junction does not follow the germline gene, possibly because of a read error. The chain uses TRBV5-1 and TRBJ2-7; D remains ambiguous. The CDR3 extends over 14 amino acids. The germline V gene encodes CDR1 SGHRS and CDR2 YFSETQ. The CDR3 DNA reads TGCGCCAGCGGCTTTGAGGCAGACCCCTACGAGCAGTACTTC. This codes for CASGFEADPYEQYF.

The V and J genes are TRBV29-1 and TRBJ2-7; TRBD2 matches at 12 bases. This CDR3 has 15 residues. Germline CDR1 SQVTM, CDR2 ANQGSEA. Trimming at V came to 4 bases and at J to 4 bases, leaving 8 bases not matched to a gene. For the CDR3, the DNA is TGCAGCGTTGTATCGTTAGGACTAGCGGGATACGAGCAGTACTTC. This gives the protein CSVVSLGLAGYEQYF.